The source of this T cell receptor beta chain is a study of CD8 T cells in Susac syndrome. RNA was extracted with the RNeasy kit, and a quantity of about 0.45 to 1 ug was reverse transcribed using random hexamers. Amplification of TCR beta CDR3 used immunoSEQ multiplex PCR across 54 Vbeta and 13 Jbeta. In TCRdb, the immunoSEQ multiplex PCR reads were re-called with MiXCR into one record per CDR3 protein. Here the sample spans 250,000 to 350,000 distinct CDR3 sequences, 80% to 90% being singletons. Those who served as multiple sclerosis controls were treatment-naive patients with stable or active relapsing-remitting disease. Sequenced: CD8+ T cells from PBMCs. The sequence was collected from a human donor with multiple sclerosis.

CDR3 sequence: CAAGGTSGSQNEQFF. CDR3 nucleotide sequence: TGCGCCGCCGGAGGGACTAGCGGGAGCCAGAATGAGCAGTTCTTC. This rearrangement joins TRBV10-2 to TRBJ2-1, with 14 bases that match TRBD2. Germline V gene lookup returns CDR1 WSHSY and CDR2 SAAADI. J gave up 7 bases and V 11 bases, and 10 bases lay outside the gene matches. The CDR3 contains 15 residues.